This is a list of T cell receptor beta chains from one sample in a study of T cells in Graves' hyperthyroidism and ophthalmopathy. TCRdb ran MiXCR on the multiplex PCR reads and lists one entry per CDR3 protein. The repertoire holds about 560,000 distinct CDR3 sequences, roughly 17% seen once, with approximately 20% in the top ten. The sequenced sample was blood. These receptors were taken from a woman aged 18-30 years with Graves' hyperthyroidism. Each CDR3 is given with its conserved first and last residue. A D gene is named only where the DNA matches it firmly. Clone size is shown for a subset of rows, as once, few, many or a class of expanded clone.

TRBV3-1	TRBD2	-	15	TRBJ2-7	CASSPGLAGYYEQYF	TGTGCCAGCAGCCCGGGACTAGCGGGATACTACGAGCAGTACTTC
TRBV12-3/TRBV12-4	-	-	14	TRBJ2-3	CASSSILGTDTQYF	TGTGCCAGCAGTTCGATCTTGGGCACAGATACGCAGTATTTT
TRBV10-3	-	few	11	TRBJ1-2	CAIKVNYGYTF	TGTGCCATCAAGGTCAACTATGGCTACACCTTC
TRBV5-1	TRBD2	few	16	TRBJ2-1	CASRTLRGETGNEQFF	TGCGCCAGCAGGACTCTACGGGGGGAGACTGGGAATGAGCAGTTCTTC
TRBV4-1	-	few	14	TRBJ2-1	CASTRTLSYNEQFF	TGCGCCAGCACCAGGACACTATCCTACAATGAGCAGTTCTTC
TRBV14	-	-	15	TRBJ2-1	CASSQDVGNRNEQFF	TGTGCCAGCAGCCAAGACGTTGGGAATCGGAATGAGCAGTTCTTC
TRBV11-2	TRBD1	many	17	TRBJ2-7	CASSPGPGQGDPYEQYF	TGTGCCAGCAGCCCCGGACCCGGACAGGGGGATCCCTACGAGCAGTACTTC
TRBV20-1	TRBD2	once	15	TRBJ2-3	CSAWTSGRETDTQYF	TGCAGTGCTTGGACTAGCGGGAGGGAAACAGATACGCAGTATTTT
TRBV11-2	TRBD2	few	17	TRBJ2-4	CASSPWGEGYRNNIQYF	TGTGCCAGCAGCCCTTGGGGGGAGGGATACCGCAACAACATTCAGTACTTC
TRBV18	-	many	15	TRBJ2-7	CASSPSLQGNYEQYF	TGTGCCAGCTCACCATCCTTGCAGGGCAACTACGAGCAGTACTTC
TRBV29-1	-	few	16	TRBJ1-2	CSVEEADNDRLRGYTF	TGCAGCGTTGAAGAAGCCGATAATGACCGGTTAAGGGGCTACACCTTC
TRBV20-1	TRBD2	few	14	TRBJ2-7	CSAPGLAGTSEQYF	TGCAGTGCCCCTGGACTAGCGGGAACGAGCGAGCAGTACTTC
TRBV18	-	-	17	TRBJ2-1	CASSPARERLGINEQFF	TGTGCCAGCTCACCAGCACGGGAGCGATTGGGTATCAATGAGCAGTTCTTC
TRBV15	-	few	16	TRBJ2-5	CATSREILARRETQYF	TGTGCCACCAGCAGAGAAATTTTAGCCAGGAGAGAGACCCAGTACTTC
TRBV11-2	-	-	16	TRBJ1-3	CASSPRDFPSGNTIYF	TGTGCCAGCAGCCCCCGGGACTTCCCCTCTGGAAACACCATATATTTT
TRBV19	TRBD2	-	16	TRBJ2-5	CASSMGGLASRETQYF	TGTGCCAGTAGTATGGGGGGACTAGCGTCTCGAGAGACCCAGTACTTC
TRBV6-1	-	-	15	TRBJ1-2	CASSEAAGQGMGYTF	TGTGCCAGCAGTGAAGCAGCGGGACAAGGGATGGGCTACACCTTC
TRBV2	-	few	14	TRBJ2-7	CASSMWTAIYEQYF	TGTGCCAGCAGTATGTGGACGGCGATCTACGAGCAGTACTTC
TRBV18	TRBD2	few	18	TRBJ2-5	CASSPQPGLAGERETQYF	TGTGCCAGCTCACCCCAGCCGGGACTAGCGGGAGAACGGGAGACCCAGTACTTC
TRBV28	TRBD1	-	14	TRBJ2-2	CASIQGDGTGELFF	TGTGCCAGCATCCAGGGGGATGGCACCGGGGAGCTGTTTTTT
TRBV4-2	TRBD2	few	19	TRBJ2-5	CASSHLSGTSGNRRETQYF	TGTGCCAGCAGCCACCTCAGCGGGACTAGCGGGAATCGCCGAGAGACCCAGTACTTC
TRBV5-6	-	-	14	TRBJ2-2	CASSFRVGSGELFF	TGTGCCAGCAGCTTCAGGGTGGGATCCGGGGAGCTGTTTTTT
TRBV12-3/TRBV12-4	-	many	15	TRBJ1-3	CASRAAGSMGNTIYF	TGTGCCAGCAGGGCAGCGGGGTCGATGGGAAACACCATATATTTT
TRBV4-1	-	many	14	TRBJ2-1	CASSQVTRNNEQFF	TGCGCCAGCAGCCAAGTAACCCGTAACAATGAGCAGTTCTTC
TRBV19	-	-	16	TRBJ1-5	CASSKGELISNQPQHF	TGTGCCAGTAGTAAGGGGGAATTGATTAGCAATCAGCCCCAGCATTTT
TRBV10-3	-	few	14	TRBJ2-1	CAISEFADYNEQFF	TGTGCCATCAGTGAGTTTGCAGATTACAATGAGCAGTTCTTC
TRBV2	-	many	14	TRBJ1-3	CATLRDNSGNTIYF	TGTGCCACCCTCAGGGATAACTCTGGAAACACCATATATTTT
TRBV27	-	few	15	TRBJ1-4	CASSSVGFPNEKLFF	TGTGCCAGCAGTTCCGTTGGGTTCCCTAATGAAAAACTGTTTTTT
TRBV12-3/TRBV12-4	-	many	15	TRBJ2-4	CASSLEGLAKNIQYF	TGTGCCAGCAGTTTAGAGGGACTAGCCAAAAACATTCAGTACTTC
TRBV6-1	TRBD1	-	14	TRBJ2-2	CASSGTGNTGELFF	TGTGCCAGCAGTGGGACAGGGAACACCGGGGAGCTGTTTTTT
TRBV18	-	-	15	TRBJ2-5	CASSPPQGYQETQYF	TGTGCCAGCTCACCACCGCAGGGTTACCAAGAGACCCAGTACTTC
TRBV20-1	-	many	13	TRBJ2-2	CSARWSSNGELFF	TGCAGTGCTAGATGGTCCAGCAACGGGGAGCTGTTTTTT
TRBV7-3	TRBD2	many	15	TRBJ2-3	CASSPTSGGGDTQYF	TGTGCCAGCAGCCCGACTAGCGGGGGTGGAGATACGCAGTATTTT
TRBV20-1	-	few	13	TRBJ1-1	CSATSTGSTEAFF	TGCAGTGCTACTTCGACGGGGAGCACTGAAGCTTTCTTT
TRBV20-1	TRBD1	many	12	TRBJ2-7	CSARSTGNEQYF	TGCAGTGCTAGATCGACAGGGAACGAGCAGTACTTC
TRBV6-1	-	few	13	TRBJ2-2	CASRTGFPGELFF	TGTGCCAGCAGAACAGGGTTTCCCGGGGAGCTGTTTTTT
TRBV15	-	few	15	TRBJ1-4	CATSRDSLRLGKLFF	TGTGCCACCAGCAGAGATAGCCTGAGGTTGGGGAAACTGTTTTTT
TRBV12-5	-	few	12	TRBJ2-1	CASGFIRNEQFF	TGTGCTAGTGGTTTCATCCGTAATGAGCAGTTCTTC
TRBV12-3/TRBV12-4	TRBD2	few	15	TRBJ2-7	CASSQSGGAYNEQYF	TGTGCCAGCAGCCAAAGCGGGGGGGCCTACAATGAGCAGTACTTC
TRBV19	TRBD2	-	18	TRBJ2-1	CASSILGTSGFSYNEQFF	TGTGCCAGTAGTATTCTGGGGACTAGCGGATTCTCCTACAATGAGCAGTTCTTC
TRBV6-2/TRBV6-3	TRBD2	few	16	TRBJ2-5	CASSPPTSGGVETQYF	TGTGCCAGCAGCCCCCCAACTAGCGGGGGGGTGGAGACCCAGTACTTC
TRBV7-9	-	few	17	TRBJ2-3	CASSLEGLGLSTDTQYF	TGTGCCAGCAGCTTAGAGGGACTGGGTCTTAGCACAGATACGCAGTATTTT
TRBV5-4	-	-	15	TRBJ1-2	CASSLDRTANYGYTF	TGTGCCAGCAGCTTGGACAGGACAGCTAACTATGGCTACACCTTC
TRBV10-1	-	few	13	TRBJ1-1	CASSKYRDREAFF	TGCGCCAGCAGCAAATACCGGGATCGAGAAGCTTTCTTT
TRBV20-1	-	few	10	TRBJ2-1	CSARNGEQFF	TGCAGTGCTAGGAACGGTGAGCAGTTCTTC
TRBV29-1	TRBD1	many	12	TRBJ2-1	CSVGQGYNEQFF	TGCAGCGTAGGACAGGGATACAATGAGCAGTTCTTC
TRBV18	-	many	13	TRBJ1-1	CASSPPGDTEAFF	TGTGCCAGCTCACCACCCGGAGACACTGAAGCTTTCTTT
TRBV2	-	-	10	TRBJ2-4	CASRGVRTYF	TGTGCCAGCAGAGGGGTTCGAACGTACTTC
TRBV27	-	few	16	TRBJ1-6	CASSQGRRVYNSPLHF	TGTGCCAGCAGTCAGGGACGTCGGGTCTATAATTCACCCCTCCACTTT
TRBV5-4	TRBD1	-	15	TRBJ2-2	CASSPGQGAGGELFF	TGTGCCAGCAGCCCGGGACAGGGGGCCGGCGGGGAGCTGTTTTTT
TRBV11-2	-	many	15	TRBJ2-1	CASSSNSQRTGGQFF	TGTGCCAGCAGCTCAAATAGCCAACGTACTGGGGGGCAGTTCTTC
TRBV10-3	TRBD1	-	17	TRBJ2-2	CAISGAGGRALTGELFF	TGTGCCATCAGTGGGGCAGGGGGAAGGGCTCTCACCGGGGAGCTGTTTTTT
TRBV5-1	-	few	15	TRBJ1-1	CASSLLGAGGTEAFF	TGCGCCAGCAGCTTGCTCGGGGCCGGGGGCACTGAAGCTTTCTTT
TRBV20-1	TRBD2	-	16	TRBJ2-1	CSARLISGTFYNEQFF	TGCAGTGCCCGGTTGATCAGCGGGACCTTCTACAATGAGCAGTTCTTC